What follows describes a single TCR beta chain. Antigen unknown. The germline and genes are mouse ones. The read is 4 residues too short to cover the CDR3 end, so that end is filled in from the germline J gene. These data are taken from a study of CD8+ T cells in alopecia areata. cDNA reverse transcribed from extracted RNA served as the sequencing template. Generated by immunoSEQ multiplex PCR, the TCRdb table keeps only in-frame clones and is missing some. The sample contains about 270,000 clones, none occurring once; about 1.2% lies in the top ten. Trimming took 0 bases from V and 5 from J; bases not matched to a gene: 5. In germline, CDR1 is GKSSPN, CDR2 SITVG. The CDR3 is made up of 15 amino acids. Regarding the study as a whole: Normal scalp showed lower clonality than lesional scalp, especially alopecia totalis/universalis.

Cells from pooled cutaneous lymph nodes were sorted by CD4, CD8alpha, NKG2D, NKG2ACE and other markers. This chain connects TRBV31 to TRBJ2-1, with 9 bases matching TRBD2. The sample comprised CD4+ T cells sorted from a lymph node. The clonotype was recovered from a C3H/HeJ mouse with alopecia areata. MHC haplotype of the strain: H2-k. Incomplete CDR3 DNA: TGTGCCTGGAGTCTAGAGCCTGGGGGGGATGCT. Translated: CAWSLEPGGDA. The entire CDR3 protein reads CAWSLEPGGDAEQFF.